This T cell receptor (beta chain) derives from a study of blood T cell repertoires in COVID-19 (dated by TCRdb to 2018 to 2020). The study in broad terms: Samples covering the acute and convalescent phases of COVID-19 were provided by collaborators in the United States, Italy and Spain. A de-identified subject ID, COVID-19 status, age in years and sex were almost always included in the sample metadata. A freely available public database, intended as a resource for researchers studying the immune response to SARS-CoV-2, is where the repertoires were released. Samples were obtained from the ongoing ImmuneRACE study (first 160 participants) and from about 1,300 subjects provided by 6 global collaborators. Deeply sampled blood TCRbeta repertoires from subjects exposed to, actively infected with, or recovered from COVID-19 were included in the dataset. Where available, HLA class I and class II types were taken from metadata supplied by the sample provider and were not determined by assay-based typing. The material from the prospective study consisted of cDNA or gDNA derived from T cells, B-cell-depleted T cells, or PBMCs. The paper's findings and limits, for the study overall: How much clinical and demographic metadata was included differed by source and by participant, and the metadata was provided uncurated.

On this clone itself: Its antigen remains unidentified. No quality values exist for individual bases; no much larger clone is one base distant.

V loses 0 bases, J loses 7 bases, and the germline ends lie 7 bases apart. Taken from the germline V gene (reference sequence), the CDR1 and CDR2 loops are SEHNR and FQNEAQ. The CDR3 contains 13 residues, cysteine and phenylalanine counted. Solely the CDR3 DNA is kept, with 39 bases framed from the first base. TCRbeta CDR3 regions were amplified from genomic DNA by means of the immunoSEQ Assay, a bias-controlled multiplex PCR. Concerning the study's data processing: The number of nucleated cells in each sample was estimated by amplification of reference gene primers within the assay. To quantify the absolute abundance of each unique TCRbeta CDR3 rearrangement, sequence reads were collapsed and filtered. For each sample, productive Simpson clonality was calculated as the square root of Simpson's diversity index over productive rearrangements. TCRdb re-hosts the immuneACCESS table, in-frame sequences only. Its copies lack some clones; in the studies checked, an unresolved V gene accounts for under half of them, and the cause for the rest is not known. For V, J and clone size, that table is used; D and trimming come from the DNA. The sample yields around 240,000 clones; just under 90% were counted once. Jointly, the top ten make up around 0.85% of the sample.

In the prospective study, participants were roughly 18 to 100 years old, resided in under 30 geographic areas of the United States, and were enrolled through a virtual design. In the prospective study, cohorts were assigned on the basis of participant-reported clinical history obtained from a screening survey and a study questionnaire. A participant counted as exposed if, within 2 weeks of entering the study, that participant had been in contact with someone who had a PCR-confirmed or clinician-diagnosed COVID-19 case. Mobile phlebotomists in the prospective study collected whole blood, serum and a nasopharyngeal or oropharyngeal swab from every participant. Over a roughly 2-month period, participants in the prospective study had the option of providing additional blood draws and questionnaires. Before DNA extraction, blood samples from the prospective study were shipped at room temperature or frozen.

This TCR came from a man in his forties or fifties who had been exposed to COVID-19. Recombination linked TRBV7-9 to TRBJ1-5; TRBD1 might be the D gene, on 6 matching bases. Sample: PBMCs or T cells enriched from blood (not recorded which). The CDR3 reads CASSLAGAQPQHF. The DNA reads TGTGCCAGCAGCTTAGCGGGGGCGCAGCCCCAGCATTTT. Outside the CDR3, residues come from the reference TRBV7-9 and TRBJ1-5 proteins, so the full variable domain is: DTGVSQNPRHKITKRGQNVTFRCDPISEHNRLYWYRQTLGQGPEFLTYFQNEAQLEKSRLLSDRFSAERPKGSFSTLEIQRTEQGDSAMYLCASSLAGAQPQHFGDGTRLSIL.